Reported below is one T cell receptor beta chain. The data stem from a study of T cell changes during pregnancy in multiple sclerosis. The data were produced by immunoSEQ multiplex PCR, yet TCRdb's version contains in-frame clones alone and is incomplete. The repertoire holds about 46,000 clones, 92% seen once, with approximately 2.2% in the top ten. This TCR was recovered from a female donor with multiple sclerosis, enrolled in a pregnancy study. The material sequenced was peripheral blood, taken in the third trimester of pregnancy.

The CDR3 nucleotides read TGTGCCAGCAGCTCTATTGGGACCCAGTACTTC. Translating it yields CASSSIGTQYF. V usage is TRBV11-2 and J usage is TRBJ2-5, with unresolved D. Trimming cost V 4 bases and J 7 bases, with 7 bases left between them. CDR1 is SGHAT and CDR2 is FQNNGV in the germline V gene. The CDR3 sequence is 11 residues long.